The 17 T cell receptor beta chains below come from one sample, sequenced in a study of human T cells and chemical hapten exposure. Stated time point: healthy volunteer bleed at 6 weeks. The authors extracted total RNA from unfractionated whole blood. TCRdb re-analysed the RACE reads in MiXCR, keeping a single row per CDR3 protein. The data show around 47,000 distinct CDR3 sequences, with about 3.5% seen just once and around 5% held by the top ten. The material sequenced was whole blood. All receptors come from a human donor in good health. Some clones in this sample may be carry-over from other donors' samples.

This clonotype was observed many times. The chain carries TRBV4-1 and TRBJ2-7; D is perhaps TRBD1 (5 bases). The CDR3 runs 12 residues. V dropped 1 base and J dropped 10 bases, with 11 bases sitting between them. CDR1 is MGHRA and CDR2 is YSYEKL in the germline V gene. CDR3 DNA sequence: TGCGCCAGCAGCCAAGTTACAGGCCTCCAGTACTTC. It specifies CASSQVTGLQYF.

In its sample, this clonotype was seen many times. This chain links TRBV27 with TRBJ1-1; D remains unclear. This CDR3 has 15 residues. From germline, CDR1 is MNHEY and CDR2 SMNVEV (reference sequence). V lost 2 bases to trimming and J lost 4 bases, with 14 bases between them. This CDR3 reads CASSLTTPGATEAFF. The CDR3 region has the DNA TGTGCCAGCAGTTTAACCACCCCAGGAGCCACTGAAGCTTTCTTT.

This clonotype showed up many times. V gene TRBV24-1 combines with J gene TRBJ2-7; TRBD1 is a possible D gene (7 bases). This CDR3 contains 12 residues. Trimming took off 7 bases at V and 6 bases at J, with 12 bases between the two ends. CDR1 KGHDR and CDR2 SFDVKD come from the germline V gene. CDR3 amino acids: CATSGGGPEQYF. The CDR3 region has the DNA TGTGCCACCAGCGGAGGGGGCCCCGAGCAGTACTTC.

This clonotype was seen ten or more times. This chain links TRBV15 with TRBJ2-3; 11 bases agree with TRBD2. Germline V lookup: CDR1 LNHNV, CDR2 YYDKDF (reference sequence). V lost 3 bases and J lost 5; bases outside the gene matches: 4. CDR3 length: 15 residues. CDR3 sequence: CATSSLLAGEDTQYF. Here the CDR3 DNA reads TGTGCCACCAGCAGTTTACTAGCGGGAGAAGATACGCAGTATTTT.

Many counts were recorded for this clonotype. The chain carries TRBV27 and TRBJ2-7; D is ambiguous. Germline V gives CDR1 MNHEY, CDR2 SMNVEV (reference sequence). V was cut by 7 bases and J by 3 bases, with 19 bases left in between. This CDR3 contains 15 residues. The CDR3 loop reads CASNWSRTGRYEQYF. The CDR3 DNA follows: TGTGCCAGCAACTGGTCCCGGACGGGTCGCTACGAGCAGTACTTC.

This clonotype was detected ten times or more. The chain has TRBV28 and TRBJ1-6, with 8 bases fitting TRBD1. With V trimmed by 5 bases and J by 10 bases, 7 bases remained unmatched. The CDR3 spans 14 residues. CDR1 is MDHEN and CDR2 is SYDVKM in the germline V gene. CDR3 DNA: TGTGCCAGCAGTGAAACAGGGGGGTCATCACCCCTCCACTTT. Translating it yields CASSETGGSSPLHF.

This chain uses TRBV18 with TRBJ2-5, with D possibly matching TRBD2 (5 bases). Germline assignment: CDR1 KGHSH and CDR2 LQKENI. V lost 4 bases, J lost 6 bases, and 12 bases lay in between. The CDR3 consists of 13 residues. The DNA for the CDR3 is TGTGCCAGCTCACGGGGAGCAGTCCAGACCCAGTACTTC. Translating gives CASSRGAVQTQYF.

CDR3: CSVLGQTPYGYTF. The CDR3, as DNA: TGCAGCGTACTAGGACAGACCCCCTATGGCTACACCTTC. This chain connects TRBV29-1 to TRBJ1-2, with D tentatively TRBD1 (6 bases). The V gene's germline CDR1 is SQVTM and CDR2 ANQGSEA. The CDR3 length is 13 residues. V was cut by 6 bases and J by 4 bases, with 15 bases left in between.

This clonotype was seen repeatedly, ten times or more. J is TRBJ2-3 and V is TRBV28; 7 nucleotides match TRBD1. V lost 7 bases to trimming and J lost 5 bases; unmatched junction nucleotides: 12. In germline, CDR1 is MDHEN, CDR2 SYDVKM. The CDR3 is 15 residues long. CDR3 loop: CASKPGDSPGDTQYF. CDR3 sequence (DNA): TGTGCCAGCAAACCCGGGGACAGCCCCGGAGATACGCAGTATTTT.

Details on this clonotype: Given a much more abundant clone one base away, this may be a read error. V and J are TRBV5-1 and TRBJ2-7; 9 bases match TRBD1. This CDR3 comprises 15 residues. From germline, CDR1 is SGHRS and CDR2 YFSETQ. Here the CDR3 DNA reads TGCGTCAGCAGCTCCGGGACAGGGATCTCCTACGAGCAGTACTTC. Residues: CVSSSGTGISYEQYF. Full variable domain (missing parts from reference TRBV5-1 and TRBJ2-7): KAGVTQTPRYLIKTRGQQVTLSCSPISGHRSVSWYQQTPGQGLQFLFEYFSETQRNKGNFPGRFSGRQFSNSRSEMNVSTLELGDSALYLCVSSSGTGISYEQYFGPGTRLTVT.

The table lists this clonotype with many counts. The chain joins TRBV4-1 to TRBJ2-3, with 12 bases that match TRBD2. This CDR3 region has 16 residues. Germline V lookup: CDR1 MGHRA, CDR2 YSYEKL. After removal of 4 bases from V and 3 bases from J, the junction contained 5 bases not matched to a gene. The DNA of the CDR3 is TGCGCCAGCAGCCGGGAGACTAGCGGGAGAACAGATACGCAGTATTTT. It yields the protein CASSRETSGRTDTQYF.

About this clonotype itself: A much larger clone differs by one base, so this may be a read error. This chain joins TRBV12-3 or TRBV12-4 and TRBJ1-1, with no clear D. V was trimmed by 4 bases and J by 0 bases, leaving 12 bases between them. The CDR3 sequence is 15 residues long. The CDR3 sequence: CASSSHSRVNTEAFF. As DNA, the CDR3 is TGTGCCAGCAGTTCTCACTCCCGAGTGAACACTGAAGCTTTCTTT.

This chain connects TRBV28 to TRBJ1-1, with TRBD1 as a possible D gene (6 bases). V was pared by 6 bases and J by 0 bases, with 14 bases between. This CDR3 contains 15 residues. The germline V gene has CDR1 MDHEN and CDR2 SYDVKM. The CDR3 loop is CASRGAFLMNTEAFF. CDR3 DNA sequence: TGTGCCAGCAGGGGGGCGTTCCTTATGAACACTGAAGCTTTCTTT.

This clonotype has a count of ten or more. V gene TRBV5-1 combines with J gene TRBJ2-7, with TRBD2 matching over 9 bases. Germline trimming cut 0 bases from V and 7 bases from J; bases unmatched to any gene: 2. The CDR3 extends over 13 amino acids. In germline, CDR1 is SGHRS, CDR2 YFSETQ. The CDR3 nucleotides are TGCGCCAGCAGCTTGGGACTAGCGGATGAGCAGTACTTC. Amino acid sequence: CASSLGLADEQYF.

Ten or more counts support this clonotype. The CDR3 DNA sequence: TGTGCCAGCAGTTTCAGGGCCACGAACTATGGCTACACCTTC. This translates into CASSFRATNYGYTF. The V gene is TRBV27, the J gene TRBJ1-2, with D perhaps matching TRBD1 (5 bases). Germline V lookup: CDR1 MNHEY, CDR2 SMNVEV (reference sequence). V lost 3 bases, J lost 2 bases, and 10 bases lay in between. The CDR3 runs 14 residues.

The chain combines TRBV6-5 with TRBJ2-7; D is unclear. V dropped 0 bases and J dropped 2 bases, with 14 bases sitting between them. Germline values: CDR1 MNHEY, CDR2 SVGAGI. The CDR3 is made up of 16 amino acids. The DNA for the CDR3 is TGTGCCAGCAGTTACTCGAGGATCGGGCAGCCCTACGAGCAGTACTTC. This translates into CASSYSRIGQPYEQYF.

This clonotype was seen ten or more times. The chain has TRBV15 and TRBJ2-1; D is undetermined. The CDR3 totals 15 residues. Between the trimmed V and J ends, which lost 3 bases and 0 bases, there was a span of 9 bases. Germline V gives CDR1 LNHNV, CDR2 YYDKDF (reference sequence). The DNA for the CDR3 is TGTGCCACCAGCAGTGAGGAAAGCTCCTACAATGAGCAGTTCTTC. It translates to CATSSEESSYNEQFF.